This T cell receptor (beta chain) was recorded in a study of T-cell memory formation after mild COVID-19. General study points: The pre-infection memory compartment contained some responding clones, suggesting cross-reactive memory joined. CD8+ contracting clones occupied EMRA, while CD4+ ones occupied mainly CM and EM.

For this clonotype: No antigen is known for it.

Via MiXCR, TCRdb re-called the 5' RACE reads, giving one row per CDR3 protein. The sample lists fewer than 650,000 distinct CDR3 sequences; about 18% were seen once. V was shortened by 7 bases and J by 1 base, with 10 bases between the two germline ends. CDR1 SGHRS and CDR2 YFSETQ come from the germline V gene. This CDR3 has 13 amino acids. The sequenced sample consisted of PBMCs or a T cell subset sorted from them (not recorded which). The chain uses TRBV5-1 and TRBJ2-3; possible D gene TRBD2, 6 bases. This receptor was obtained from an adult woman who had mild COVID-19 (a few samples of this study predate the infection). Cell type and time point are not known. Written as DNA, the CDR3 is TGCGCCAGCGCCTCGGGGGGCACAGATACGCAGTATTTT. It is translated as CASASGGTDTQYF. The full variable domain, its missing parts supplied by reference TRBV5-1 and TRBJ2-3, is KAGVTQTPRYLIKTRGQQVTLSCSPISGHRSVSWYQQTPGQGLQFLFEYFSETQRNKGNFPGRFSGRQFSNSRSEMNVSTLELGDSALYLCASASGGTDTQYFGPGTRLTVL.